This TCR beta chain was sequenced in a study of blood T cell repertoires in COVID-19 (dated by TCRdb to 2018 to 2021). Broadly, across the study: Samples covering the acute and convalescent phases of COVID-19 were provided by collaborators in the United States, Italy and Spain. The material from the prospective study consisted of cDNA or gDNA derived from T cells, B-cell-depleted T cells, or PBMCs. Subjects who had been exposed to COVID-19, were actively infected with it, or had recovered from it provided the deeply sampled blood TCRbeta repertoires that made up the dataset. The repertoires were released in a freely available public database meant as a resource for research on the immune response to SARS-CoV-2. Samples were obtained from the ongoing ImmuneRACE study (first 160 participants) and from over 1,000 subjects provided by 6 global collaborators. Sample metadata almost always included a de-identified subject ID, COVID-19 status, age in years and sex. Where available, HLA class I and class II types were obtained from metadata supplied by the sample provider rather than from assay-based typing. Here is what the overall study found, with its caveats: How much clinical and demographic metadata was included differed by source and by participant, and the metadata was provided uncurated.

TCRbeta CDR3 regions were amplified from genomic DNA using the immunoSEQ Assay, a bias-controlled multiplex PCR. On the authors' methods: The number of nucleated cells in each sample was estimated by amplification of reference gene primers within the assay. To quantify the absolute abundance of each unique TCRbeta CDR3 rearrangement, sequence reads were collapsed and filtered. For each sample, productive Simpson clonality was calculated by taking the square root of Simpson's diversity index across productive rearrangements. TCRdb obtained this table from immuneACCESS and retained in-frame rearrangements with V and J assigned. These tables miss some clones; where compared with another copy, unresolved V genes account for less than half of the shortfall, and the remainder is unexplained. From that table come the V and J calls and clone size; the DNA was used to work out D and trimming. The sample table lists approximately 210,000 clones, about 90% of them with a count of one. About 8.8% of the sample is held by the ten biggest clonotypes.

The CDR3 runs 13 amino acids, cysteine and phenylalanine included. The CDR3 DNA has 39 bases and is translated from base 1. From a lookup of the germline V gene, CDR1 and CDR2 are MGHDK and SYGVNS. V is cut by 7 bases and J by 9 bases, and the space between the germline ends is 18 bases. In the prospective study, participants were about 18 to 95 years old, resided in fewer than 25 geographic areas of the United States, and were enrolled through a virtual design. In the prospective study, cohorts were assigned on the basis of participant-reported clinical history obtained from a screening survey and a study questionnaire. Recovered participants in ImmuneRACE Cohort 3 were defined by two consecutive negative NP/OP PCR tests, clearance by a healthcare professional, or resolution of symptoms. In the prospective study, mobile phlebotomists collected whole blood, serum and a nasopharyngeal or oropharyngeal swab from each participant. Prospective study participants could optionally give additional blood draws and questionnaires over an approximately two-month period. Blood samples from the prospective study were shipped frozen or at room temperature prior to DNA extraction.

This clone was seen once. No cognate antigen has been identified for it. No base-level quality is on record; no much larger clone is a single base apart. The sequence is built from TRBV25-1 and TRBJ2-5, and TRBD1 may be the D gene, going by 6 matching bases. The clonotype was recovered from a woman aged 18-29 years who had recovered from COVID-19. Sequenced: PBMCs or T cells enriched from blood (not recorded which). The CDR3 corresponds to CASTRDGSGAQYF. The DNA reads TGTGCCAGCACTAGGGACGGATCAGGGGCCCAGTACTTC.